The 26 T cell receptor beta chains reported below all come from one sample, sequenced in a study of CD8 T cells in Susac syndrome. After extraction with the RNeasy kit, roughly 0.5 to 1 ug of the RNA was reverse transcribed using random hexamers. A single record per CDR3 protein comes from TCRdb applying MiXCR to the immunoSEQ multiplex PCR reads. The top ten hold approximately 0.9% of the sample, which has about 80,000 distinct CDR3 sequences, about 94% seen once. Sequencing was performed on CD8+ T cells from PBMCs. These receptors all come from a human donor with Susac syndrome.

The rearrangement links TRBV20-1 to TRBJ2-7; 9 bases are shared with TRBD2. Trimming cost V 6 bases and J 4 bases; bases outside gene matches: 19. The germline CDR1 and CDR2 sequences are DFQATT and SNEGSKA (reference sequence). The CDR3 extends over 17 amino acids. DNA of the CDR3: TGCAGTGCCGAGGGGACTAGCCGAACCTTGGGGATATACGAGCAGTACTTC. Amino acid sequence: CSAEGTSRTLGIYEQYF.

V usage is TRBV9 and J usage is TRBJ2-1; D is undetermined. Trimming removed 3 bases at V and 2 bases at J, with 9 bases between. Per germline, CDR1 SGDLS and CDR2 YYNGEE. This CDR3 has 14 amino acids. In DNA form, the CDR3 reads TGTGCCAGCAGCGAGGATTGGACCTACAATGAGCAGTTCTTC. Protein product: CASSEDWTYNEQFF.

This rearrangement joins TRBV28 to TRBJ2-7; D unresolved. Germline lookup yields CDR1 MDHEN and CDR2 SYDVKM. The CDR3 contains 12 residues. Trimming removed 3 bases at V and 2 bases at J, with 5 bases between. This chain's CDR3 is CASSFPPYEQYF. CDR3 coding DNA: TGTGCCAGCAGTTTCCCCCCCTACGAGCAGTACTTC.

The chain uses TRBV27 and TRBJ2-5; 14 nucleotides match TRBD2. V trimming: 8 bases; J trimming: 1 base; junction bases outside the gene matches: 18. This CDR3 contains 20 residues. In germline, CDR1 is MNHEY, CDR2 SMNVEV (reference sequence). The CDR3, as DNA: TGTGCCAGCGGACCCCGGGGCTGGACGACTAGCGGGGGGGTCCAAGAGACCCAGTACTTC. Translation: CASGPRGWTTSGGVQETQYF.

The CDR3 sequence: CASSAQGTTNTGELFF. The CDR3 DNA follows: TGTGCCAGCAGCGCCCAGGGGACTACGAACACCGGGGAGCTGTTTTTT. V gene TRBV9 combines with J gene TRBJ2-2, with D maybe TRBD2 (7 bases). V was clipped by 3 bases and J by 0 bases, with 12 bases between them. Per germline, CDR1 SGDLS and CDR2 YYNGEE. This CDR3 is built from 16 residues.

This clonotype was detected a few times. The rearrangement uses TRBV28 and TRBJ2-6; D unclear. Trimming left V 6 bases short and J 2 bases short, with 8 bases between. Germline CDR1 and CDR2: MDHEN and SYDVKM. This CDR3 region has 14 residues. The DNA for the CDR3 is TGTGCCAGCAGCCCCGGCGCTGGGGCCAACGTCCTGACTTTC. This codes for CASSPGAGANVLTF.

This clonotype was seen only a few times. The V call is TRBV7-3, the J call TRBJ2-5; the D gene is possibly TRBD1 (5 bases). Germline CDR1 reads SGHTA; CDR2 reads FQGTGA. The CDR3 length is 15 residues. Trimming left V 1 base short and J 3 bases short, with 12 bases between. Here the CDR3 reads CASSLIGVREETQYF. DNA of the CDR3: TGTGCCAGCAGCTTAATAGGTGTCAGGGAAGAGACCCAGTACTTC.

On this clonotype itself: One junction end disagrees with the germline gene, perhaps due to a read error. This chain joins TRBV7-9 and TRBJ2-7, with 9 bases matching TRBD2. Germline-derived CDR1 and CDR2 are SEHNR and FQNEAQ (reference sequence). This CDR3 has 14 amino acids. The CDR3 DNA follows: TGTGCCAGCAGCCTAGCGGGGAGTACCTACGAGCAGTACTTC. Translation: CASSLAGSTYEQYF.

V and J are TRBV20-1 and TRBJ2-7, with 8 bases matching TRBD1. The V segment lost 5 bases and the J segment 2 bases; nucleotides outside the gene matches: 5. This CDR3 region has 13 residues. Per the germline V gene, CDR1 is DFQATT and CDR2 is SNEGSKA (reference sequence). CDR3 nucleotide sequence: TGCAGTGCTGCCGGGACAGGTCCCTACGAGCAGTACTTC. Amino acid sequence: CSAAGTGPYEQYF.

The chain joins TRBV19 to TRBJ1-5; 9 bases agree with TRBD1. The junction had 4 bases not matched to a gene; V was cut back by 5 bases and J by 5 bases. The CDR3 contains 14 residues. Germline V gene data show CDR1 as LNHDA and CDR2 as SQIVND (reference sequence). DNA for the CDR3: TGTGCCAGTAGTTCCTGGACAGGGGATCAGCCCCAGCATTTT. It codes for CASSSWTGDQPQHF.

The chain couples TRBV12-5 to TRBJ1-1; 8 bases fit TRBD1. This CDR3 region has 14 residues. Looked up from germline, CDR1 is LGHNT and CDR2 is FRNRAP. J gave up 5 bases and V 6 bases, and 8 bases lay outside the gene matches. The CDR3 coding sequence is TGTGCTAGTGGCCAATCAGGGGGCTCAACTGAAGCTTTCTTT. This gives the protein CASGQSGGSTEAFF.

The V call is TRBV27, the J call TRBJ1-2; D is unresolved. V lost 2 bases to trimming and J lost 0 bases, with 13 bases between them. Per germline, CDR1 MNHEY and CDR2 SMNVEV (reference sequence). The CDR3 covers 16 residues. CDR3: CASSLTASGANYGYTF. The CDR3 DNA reads TGTGCCAGCAGTTTAACAGCGTCCGGCGCTAACTATGGCTACACCTTC.

This chain connects TRBV7-2 to TRBJ2-1; the match to TRBD2 covers 11 bases. The V gene end was trimmed by 4 bases and the J gene end by 11 bases; junction bases not matched to a gene: 13. CDR3 length: 16 amino acids. The germline V gene encodes CDR1 SGHTA and CDR2 FQGNSA. The DNA for the CDR3 is TGTGCCAGCAGCTCCCACACTAGCGGGGGAGATTCTCAGCAGTTCTTC. It encodes CASSSHTSGGDSQQFF.

V usage is TRBV29-1 and J usage is TRBJ1-2; TRBD1 matches 11 bases. This CDR3 contains 14 residues. Losses at the gene ends were 7 bases for V and 7 bases for J; bases not matched to a gene: 11. CDR1 SQVTM and CDR2 ANQGSEA come from the germline V gene. This CDR3 reads CSAGQGAYWGGYTF. CDR3 sequence (DNA): TGCAGCGCTGGACAGGGGGCGTACTGGGGTGGCTACACCTTC.

The V call is TRBV24-1, the J call TRBJ2-1; D ambiguous. Looked up from germline, CDR1 is KGHDR and CDR2 is SFDVKD. The length of the CDR3 is 12 residues. The V gene lost 5 bases and the J gene lost 4 bases, with 5 bases spanning the gap. The CDR3 region is CATSVGYNEQFF. The CDR3 bases are TGTGCCACCAGTGTGGGATACAATGAGCAGTTCTTC.

J is TRBJ2-4 and V is TRBV7-9; D not resolved. The CDR3 extends over 16 amino acids. Trimming stripped 3 bases from V and 0 bases from J, with 12 bases between. Germline V lookup: CDR1 SEHNR, CDR2 FQNEAQ (reference sequence). The CDR3 sequence is CASSFVPILAKNIQYF. The CDR3 DNA is TGTGCCAGCAGCTTTGTTCCCATCTTAGCCAAAAACATTCAGTACTTC.

This sequence joins TRBV6-4 and TRBJ2-1, with TRBD2 identical over 7 bases. The trim removed 3 bases at V and 7 bases at J, leaving 6 bases unmatched. The length of the CDR3 is 14 residues. Germline V CDR1 and CDR2: MRHNA, SNTAGT. For the CDR3, the DNA is TGTGCCAGCAGTGAGGCGGGAGTAATAAATGAGCAGTTCTTC. Translation: CASSEAGVINEQFF.

This chain links TRBV14 with TRBJ2-1; D gene ambiguous. Germline assignment: CDR1 SGHDN and CDR2 FVKESK. Trimming pared 0 bases from V and 0 bases from J, leaving 6 bases between. CDR3 length: 15 residues. In DNA form, the CDR3 reads TGTGCCAGCAGCCAAGAAGGTAGCTCCTACAATGAGCAGTTCTTC. Protein: CASSQEGSSYNEQFF.

The chain combines TRBV30 with TRBJ2-1; D gene uncertain. V was cut by 6 bases and J by 8 bases, with 11 bases left in between. CDR1 is GTSNPN and CDR2 is SVGIG in the germline V gene (reference sequence). CDR3 length: 11 residues. This CDR3 reads CACLSRDEQFF. As DNA, the CDR3 is TGTGCCTGCCTTTCTCGGGATGAGCAGTTCTTC.

The rearrangement uses TRBV6-4 and TRBJ2-3; TRBD2 matches at 9 bases. With 3 bases clipped from V and 1 base from J, the junction kept 2 bases outside the gene matches. Germline V CDR1 and CDR2: MRHNA, SNTAGT. CDR3 length equals 15 residues. The CDR3 is CASSEKRGGTDTQYF. CDR3 in DNA: TGTGCCAGCAGTGAAAAGCGGGGGGGCACAGATACGCAGTATTTT.

The rearrangement links TRBV19 to TRBJ2-7; TRBD1 is a possible D gene (6 bases). The CDR3 extends over 13 amino acids. Trimming took 10 bases from V and 11 from J, leaving 24 bases between them. Germline loops: CDR1 LNHDA, CDR2 SQIVND (reference sequence). Here the CDR3 reads CATQDQGQGLKYF. The CDR3 DNA sequence: TGTGCCACCCAAGACCAGGGGCAGGGGCTGAAGTACTTC.

This chain connects TRBV28 to TRBJ2-7, with D unclear. The CDR3 is 14 amino acids. CDR1 is MDHEN and CDR2 is SYDVKM in the germline V gene. V was cut by 7 bases and J by 0 bases, with 13 bases left in between. The CDR3 region has the DNA TGTGCCAGCAATGCTTATAGTGGCTCCTACGAGCAGTACTTC. Its translation: CASNAYSGSYEQYF.

This rearrangement joins TRBV27 to TRBJ2-1, with D uncertain. CDR3 length: 12 residues. Trimming removed 6 bases at V and 10 bases at J, with 13 bases between. Looked up from germline, CDR1 is MNHEY and CDR2 is SMNVEV (reference sequence). The CDR3 region has the DNA TGTGCCAGCAGCCCAGGTACAAGAGAGCAGTTCTTC. The encoded protein is CASSPGTREQFF.

V is TRBV7-3 and J is TRBJ2-2; D is perhaps TRBD2 (5 bases). The CDR3 covers 13 residues. V lost 5 bases to trimming and J lost 7 bases, with 11 bases between them. Germline CDR1 is SGHTA and CDR2 is FQGTGA. The CDR3 sequence is CASSPLGGGELFF. The CDR3 DNA sequence: TGTGCCAGCAGCCCACTAGGAGGCGGGGAGCTGTTTTTT.

V and J are TRBV12-3 or TRBV12-4 and TRBJ1-3; 10 positions match TRBD1. After removal of 5 bases from V and 2 bases from J, the junction contained 6 bases not matched to a gene. The CDR3 is made up of 16 amino acids. In DNA form, the CDR3 reads TGTGCCAGCAGTGCCCACGACAGGGGGCCTGGAAACACCATATATTTT. This sequence encodes CASSAHDRGPGNTIYF.

The chain recombines TRBV7-9 with TRBJ2-7; maybe TRBD2 (5 bases). The V and J ends lost 5 bases and 4 bases respectively, with 15 bases between them. The germline CDR1 and CDR2 sequences are SEHNR and FQNEAQ (reference sequence). This CDR3 contains 14 residues. CDR3 residues: CASSPLVSGYEQYF. The CDR3 region has the DNA TGTGCCAGCAGCCCGCTTGTTTCGGGGTACGAGCAGTACTTC.